The clone carrying this T cell receptor beta chain was picked up many times. Its matching antigen is unknown. Researchers made TCR beta libraries by using iRepertoire HTBI primers and running Arm-PCR on CDR3 regions. TCRdb processed the multiplex PCR reads anew with MiXCR; each CDR3 protein has one entry. The sample lists 450,000 to 600,000 distinct CDR3 sequences, around 15% occurring once. The length of the CDR3 is 14 residues. The germline V and J ends were trimmed by 4 bases and 6 bases, with 13 bases remaining between them. CDR1 and CDR2 (germline): SGHRS, YFSETQ. The record originates from a study of regulatory T cells in long-lasting Graves disease. Time point given: newly diagnosed GD, antithyroid drugs for less than 3 months. RNA isolated from PBMCs was used to make the TCR library. Study conclusions and caveats: Whereas new patients shared roughly 910 public clonotypes, persistent patients shared more, at approximately 2,700.

Another study also made use of these data, one on T cells in Graves' hyperthyroidism and ophthalmopathy. From that second work: Stable Graves' hyperthyroidism denoted no ophthalmopathy progression over 18 months. HTBI primers were employed in a first-round RT-PCR of the TCR CDR3.

This receptor was identified in a man aged 40-49 years with Graves disease. The material sequenced was peripheral blood mononuclear cells (PBMCs), taken at new diagnosis, from a patient treated with antithyroid drugs. V is TRBV5-1 and J is TRBJ2-2, with D perhaps matching TRBD1 (5 bases). The chain's CDR3 is CASSVTRDSGELFF. CDR3 in DNA: TGCGCCAGCAGCGTTACCAGGGATTCCGGGGAGCTGTTTTTT.